This T cell receptor (beta chain) was identified in a study of T cells in Graves' hyperthyroidism and ophthalmopathy. This CDR3 spans 15 amino acids. Trimming took 3 bases from V and 5 from J; bases not matched to a gene: 6. This clonotype turned up a few times. The CDR3 regions of TCR beta were amplified from RNA transcripts. An initial round of RT-PCR targeting the TCR CDR3 relied on the HTBI primer set. MiXCR, run by TCRdb on the multiplex PCR reads, gives a single entry per CDR3 protein. The sample yields roughly 720,000 distinct CDR3 sequences, 17% seen once. The chain recombines TRBV12-3 or TRBV12-4 with TRBJ2-2, with 7 nucleotides matching TRBD2. This clonotype was sampled from a man aged 50 to 59 with Graves' hyperthyroidism. Sequencing was performed on blood. The CDR3 reads CASSFSREATGELFF. The CDR3 DNA follows: TGTGCCAGCAGTTTCTCCCGGGAGGCGACCGGGGAGCTGTTTTTT.